These 3 T cell receptor beta chains came from one sample sequenced in a study of T cell repertoires in cytomegalovirus infection. In TCRdb, the reads were re-called with MiXCR into one record per CDR3 protein. The sample shows roughly 180,000 distinct CDR3 sequences, 28% of them seen only once. The sample taken for sequencing was PBMCs. These receptors were obtained from a human donor in good health (CMV status not recorded). Some clones in this sample may be carry-over from other donors' samples.

In DNA, the CDR3 is TGTGCCAGCAGTGGAACCAGAGGCCCTAACACTGAAGCTTTCTTT. The encoded protein is CASSGTRGPNTEAFF. The J gene is TRBJ1-1, the V gene TRBV25-1; D not resolved. CDR3 length equals 15 residues. V was cut by 4 bases and J by 2 bases, with 14 bases left in between. CDR1 and CDR2 (germline): MGHDK, SYGVNS.

This clonotype has just a few counts. The rearrangement links TRBV6-6 to TRBJ1-5; TRBD1 aligns across 8 bases. Per germline, CDR1 MNHNY and CDR2 SVGAGI (reference sequence). This CDR3 spans 17 amino acids. With V trimmed by 5 bases and J by 3 bases, 12 bases remained unmatched. CDR3 protein: CASSPTTGADSNQPQHF. In DNA, the CDR3 is TGTGCCAGCAGTCCAACGACAGGGGCGGACTCCAATCAGCCCCAGCATTTT.

The sample holds many counts of this clonotype. The rearrangement links TRBV7-6 to TRBJ2-1; possible D gene TRBD1, 6 bases. The length of the CDR3 is 14 residues. V lost 5 bases to trimming and J lost 7 bases, with 15 bases between them. Per the germline V gene, CDR1 is SGHVS and CDR2 is FNYEAQ. CDR3 in DNA: TGTGCCAGCAGCGATTCCCAGGGGAGAAATGAGCAGTTCTTC. Encoded protein: CASSDSQGRNEQFF.